A single sample gave rise to the 25 T cell receptor beta chains below, sequenced in a study of post-analysis software for immune sequencing data. Study-level points and caveats: There were five or six TRBV segments more frequent in patients than controls, and TRBV5-6, TRBV5-1 and TRBV20-1 were among them.

For these receptors, no antigen is known. Libraries were made from TCR beta cDNA, and they carried unique molecular identifiers. One entry per CDR3 protein, called by TCRdb with MiXCR from the PCR reads. The sample has about 210,000 distinct CDR3 sequences, 25% to 30% seen once. The specimen sequenced was blood. The receptors come from a girl aged 2-17 years with multiple sclerosis.

The rearrangement uses TRBV6-7 and TRBJ1-5; D ambiguous. TRBV6-7 is an open reading frame whose function is uncertain. V was cut by 2 bases and J by 5 bases, with 4 bases left in between. This CDR3 comprises 12 residues. The CDR3 sequence is CASSYLHQPQHF. For the CDR3, the DNA is TGTGCCAGCAGTTACCTTCATCAGCCCCAGCATTTT.

Comments on this clonotype: A much larger clone lies a single base off, so this may be a read error. V usage is TRBV29-1 and J usage is TRBJ1-2; 8 positions agree with TRBD1. Germline assignment: CDR1 SQVTM and CDR2 ANQGSEA. The CDR3 runs to 13 residues. Here the CDR3 DNA reads TGCGGCGGAACAGACAGGGGCCCAGCTGGCTACACCTTC. As protein: CGGTDRGPAGYTF.

The chain employs TRBV7-2 and TRBJ2-1; the match to TRBD2 covers 11 bases. The end of the DNA is better explained by TRBJ2-7, so the J call may be wrong. Germline V gene sequence: CDR1 SGHTA, CDR2 FQGNSA. The CDR3 length is 15 residues. The CDR3 DNA reads TGTGCCAGCAGCTCTAGCGGGGGGACGCACAATGAGCAGTACTTC. Translation gives CASSSSGGTHNEQYF.

The chain links TRBV30 to TRBJ2-3; 10 bases are a match to TRBD2. V shed 4 bases, J shed 3 bases, and the junction held 4 bases outside the gene matches. The CDR3 loop spans 14 amino acids. CDR1 is GTSNPN, CDR2 SVGIG, per germline (reference sequence). CDR3 in amino acids: CAWITSGATDTQYF. The CDR3 region has the DNA TGTGCCTGGATAACTAGCGGGGCAACAGATACGCAGTATTTT.

This clonotype was picked up many times. The chain employs TRBV6-5 and TRBJ1-2; perhaps TRBD1 as D (6 bases). Per the germline V gene, CDR1 is MNHEY and CDR2 is SVGAGI. V dropped 0 bases and J dropped 7 bases, with 15 bases sitting between them. The CDR3 has 15 amino acids. CDR3 DNA: TGTGCCAGCAGTTACTCGGGGGGCAGGGGTGGTGGCTACACCTTC. Protein sequence: CASSYSGGRGGGYTF.

This clonotype came up many times. At one end the junction does not follow the germline gene, possibly because of a read error. This chain uses TRBV5-1 with TRBJ2-4, with TRBD1 matching over 7 bases. Germline V gives CDR1 SGHRS, CDR2 YFSETQ. The CDR3 is 15 residues long. The DNA for the CDR3 is TGCGCCAGCAGCGCAGGGACAGCAATCAAAAGCATTCAGTACTTC. Translated: CASSAGTAIKSIQYF.

V gene TRBV6-6 combines with J gene TRBJ1-5; weak D call: TRBD1 (6 bases). This CDR3 has 16 amino acids. Germline V gives CDR1 MNHNY, CDR2 SVGAGI (reference sequence). V lost 4 bases, J lost 11 bases, and 24 bases lay in between. In DNA form, the CDR3 reads TGTGCCAGCAGTTTTCCGTACAGGGAGGAGGCTCGGGCCCAGCATTTT. Its translation is CASSFPYREEARAQHF.

The chain joins TRBV5-1 to TRBJ2-7; D is possibly TRBD2 (5 bases). Germline assignment: CDR1 SGHRS and CDR2 YFSETQ. There are 17 residues in the CDR3. V was clipped by 4 bases and J by 7 bases, with 27 bases between them. The CDR3 is CASSPRPGIPSYNEQYF. CDR3 sequence (DNA): TGCGCCAGCAGCCCCCGCCCCGGGATCCCATCCTACAATGAGCAGTACTTC.

As to this clonotype: Germline and junction disagree at one end, which may indicate a read error. This chain joins TRBV9 and TRBJ2-5; either TRBD1 or TRBD2 may supply D (5 bases each). CDR1 SGDLS and CDR2 YYNGEE come from the germline V gene. The CDR3 is 15 residues long. The CDR3 DNA is TGTGCCGGCAGCGCCGTCCGGGGACGCCAAGAGACCCAGTACTTC. It codes for CAGSAVRGRQETQYF.

This clonotype was recorded at least ten times. The chain uses TRBV10-3 and TRBJ1-6; tentative D call: TRBD1 (5 bases). The length of the CDR3 is 12 residues. Germline V gene sequence: CDR1 ENHRY, CDR2 SYGVKD. The V end was cut by 4 bases, the J end by 9 bases, with 7 bases between. CDR3 in amino acids: CAISGGGSPLHF. The DNA for the CDR3 is TGTGCCATCAGTGGGGGCGGTTCACCCCTCCACTTT.

This clonotype was seen repeatedly, ten times or more. The chain is built from TRBV7-2 and TRBJ2-7; no reliable D call. V gave up 0 bases and J gave up 3 bases, with 12 bases separating them. The germline V gene encodes CDR1 SGHTA and CDR2 FQGNSA. This CDR3 comprises 15 residues. The CDR3 sequence is CASSLAMRLGYEQYF. The CDR3 coding sequence is TGTGCCAGCAGCTTAGCAATGCGTCTAGGCTACGAGCAGTACTTC.

To note about this clonotype: A much larger clone is a single base away; this may be a read error. This chain links TRBV4-1 with TRBJ1-2, with D hard to call. Germline V gene sequence: CDR1 MGHRA, CDR2 YSYEKL. The V gene lost 0 bases and the J gene lost 4 bases, with 15 bases spanning the gap. The CDR3 contains 16 residues. CDR3 bases: TGCGCCAGCAGCCAAGAGTGGAGAGGCCGAACCTATGGCTACACCTTC. Amino acids: CASSQEWRGRTYGYTF.

This clonotype showed up just a few times. This may stem from a read error, because a much larger clone lies one nucleotide away. The CDR3 bases are TGTGCCAGCAGTGAATGGCAACTGACCTCCTACGTGCAGTACTTC. This translates into CASSEWQLTSYVQYF. The chain employs TRBV6-1 and TRBJ2-7; D uncertain. The length of the CDR3 is 15 residues. Germline values: CDR1 MNHNS, CDR2 SASEGT.

This clonotype was seen repeatedly, ten times or more. The CDR3 reads CASSQVWGGADYEQFF. CDR3 nucleotide sequence: TGTGCCAGCAGCCAAGTTTGGGGGGGGGCCGACTATGAGCAGTTCTTC. The V call is TRBV3-1, the J call TRBJ2-1, with D possibly TRBD2 on 7 matching bases. In germline, CDR1 is LGHDT, CDR2 YNNKEL (reference sequence). The V and J ends lost 1 base and 8 bases respectively, with 18 bases between them. CDR3 length equals 16 residues.

The table lists this clonotype with many counts. This chain joins TRBV29-1 and TRBJ2-7; 8 nucleotides align to TRBD1. J was trimmed by 7 bases and V by 6 bases; bases with no gene match: 11. The CDR3 is 13 amino acids. The germline V gene has CDR1 SQVTM and CDR2 ANQGSEA. The CDR3 coding sequence is TGCAGCGTCCTCGGAGGACAGGGTCGGGAGCAGTACTTC. Encoded protein: CSVLGGQGREQYF.

A word on this clonotype: A single base is all that separates this from a far larger clone, so a read error is likely. The CDR3 is CASGPPSSYEQYF. CDR3 coding DNA: TGTGCCAGCGGTCCCCCTAGCTCCTACGAGCAGTACTTC. The V gene is TRBV12-3 or TRBV12-4, the J gene TRBJ2-7; D gene ambiguous. The CDR3 length is 13 residues. V dropped 8 bases and J dropped 0 bases, with 11 bases sitting between them.

This clonotype was detected only once. The rearrangement links TRBV20-1 to TRBJ2-2; tentatively, D is TRBD2 (5 bases). Germline V gene lookup returns CDR1 DFQATT and CDR2 SNEGSKA (reference sequence). The CDR3 is 14 residues long. Trimming pared 5 bases from V and 1 base from J, leaving 11 bases between. CDR3 coding DNA: TGCAGTGCTGAGGGTGCTTTGAACACCGGGGAGCTGTTTTTT. Translation gives CSAEGALNTGELFF.

The sample holds many counts of this clonotype. V and J are TRBV29-1 and TRBJ2-3; D possibly corresponds to TRBD2 (6 bases). This CDR3 is 14 amino acids long. The V end was cut by 5 bases, the J end by 1 base, with 13 bases between. CDR1 and CDR2 (germline): SQVTM, ANQGSEA. The CDR3 DNA reads TGCAGCGTTCACAGGAGGGCGGGCACAGATACGCAGTATTTT. It codes for CSVHRRAGTDTQYF.

This clonotype has only a few counts. The chain employs TRBV3-1 and TRBJ2-7, with 7 bases that match TRBD1. The CDR3 is 16 amino acids. Germline values: CDR1 LGHDT, CDR2 YNNKEL (reference sequence). With V trimmed by 1 base and J by 0 bases, 6 bases remained unmatched. The CDR3 DNA is TGTGCCAGCAGCCAAGGGGTAGGACAGGCCTCCTACGAGCAGTACTTC. It specifies CASSQGVGQASYEQYF.

The rearrangement links TRBV7-2 to TRBJ1-1; TRBD1 might be the D (6 bases). Germline CDR1 SGHTA, CDR2 FQGNSA. V was pared by 5 bases and J by 4 bases, with 11 bases between. CDR3 size: 13 residues. As DNA, the CDR3 is TGTGCCAGCAGCCGGAGGGGGGGCACTGAAGCTTTCTTT. Translation: CASSRRGGTEAFF.

This clonotype has at least ten counts. The V and J genes are TRBV29-1 and TRBJ2-7; 7 bases are shared with TRBD1. This CDR3 is built from 13 residues. J was trimmed by 4 bases and V by 4 bases; bases with no gene match: 7. The germline CDR1 and CDR2 sequences are SQVTM and ANQGSEA. CDR3 DNA sequence: TGCAGCGTTGGGGGGACAGATATTTACGAGCAGTACTTC. Amino acid sequence: CSVGGTDIYEQYF.

This clonotype was seen at least ten times. This chain connects TRBV4-1 to TRBJ2-1; no definite D call. Germline CDR1 is MGHRA and CDR2 is YSYEKL. This CDR3 region has 14 residues. V lost 1 base to trimming and J lost 10 bases, with 14 bases between them. CDR3 protein: CASSQGGWADEQFF. CDR3 nucleotides: TGCGCCAGCAGCCAAGGTGGTTGGGCGGACGAGCAGTTCTTC.

Notes on this clonotype: A much larger clonotype is one base distant, so this may be a read error. In DNA, the CDR3 is TGCAGTGCTAGAGAGGGTGTCCTCACGGGCTCACCCCTCCACTTT. It specifies CSAREGVLTGSPLHF. The chain is built from TRBV20-1 and TRBJ1-6; D remains unclear. Germline loops: CDR1 DFQATT, CDR2 SNEGSKA (reference sequence). The CDR3 has 15 residues. The V and J ends lost 0 bases and 10 bases respectively, with 16 bases between them.

The chain links TRBV20-1 to TRBJ2-1, with no clear D. CDR3 length: 14 residues. Looked up from germline, CDR1 is DFQATT and CDR2 is SNEGSKA (reference sequence). The CDR3 sequence: CNARPSGEIHEQFF. The DNA for the CDR3 is TGCAATGCGAGACCCTCTGGGGAAATCCATGAGCAGTTCTTC.

The chain recombines TRBV7-9 with TRBJ1-1; D possibly corresponds to TRBD1 (5 bases). Germline CDR1 and CDR2: SEHNR and FQNEAQ (reference sequence). Trimming pared 1 base from V and 0 bases from J, leaving 9 bases between. CDR3 size: 15 residues. The CDR3 nucleotides are TGTGCCAGCAGCTTAGGGAAGGGGATGAACACTGAAGCTTTCTTT. This translates into CASSLGKGMNTEAFF. Based on the CDR3 plus reference TRBV7-9 and TRBJ1-1, the full variable domain is DTGVSQNPRHKITKRGQNVTFRCDPISEHNRLYWYRQTLGQGPEFLTYFQNEAQLEKSRLLSDRFSAERPKGSFSTLEIQRTEQGDSAMYLCASSLGKGMNTEAFFGQGTRLTVV.